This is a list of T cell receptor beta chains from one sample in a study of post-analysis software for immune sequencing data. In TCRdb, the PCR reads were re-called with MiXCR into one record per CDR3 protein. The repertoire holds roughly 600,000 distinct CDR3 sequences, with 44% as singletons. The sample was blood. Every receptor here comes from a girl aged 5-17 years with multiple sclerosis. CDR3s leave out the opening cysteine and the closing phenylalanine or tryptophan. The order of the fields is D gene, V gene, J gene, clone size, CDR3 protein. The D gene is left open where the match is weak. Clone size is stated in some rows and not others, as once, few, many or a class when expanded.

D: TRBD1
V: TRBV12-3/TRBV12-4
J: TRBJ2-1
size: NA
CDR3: ASSLAPRGNEQF

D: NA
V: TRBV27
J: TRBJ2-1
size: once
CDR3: ASSLDSTSYNEQF

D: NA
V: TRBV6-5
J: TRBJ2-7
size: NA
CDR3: ASRETAWDEQY

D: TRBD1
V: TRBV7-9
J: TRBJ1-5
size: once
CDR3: ASSPGTGGDSQPQH

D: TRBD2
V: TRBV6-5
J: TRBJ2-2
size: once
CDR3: ASKWREGNTGELF

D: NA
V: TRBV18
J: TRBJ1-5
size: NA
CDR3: ASSRDAQPQH

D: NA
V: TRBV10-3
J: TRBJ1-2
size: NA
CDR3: AISDGYGYT

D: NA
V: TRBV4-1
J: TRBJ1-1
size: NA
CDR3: ASSPALNRGNTEAF

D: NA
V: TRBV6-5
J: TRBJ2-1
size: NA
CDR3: ASSYQGDCDEQF

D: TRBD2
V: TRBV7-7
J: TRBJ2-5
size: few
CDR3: ASSLQRGGQETQY

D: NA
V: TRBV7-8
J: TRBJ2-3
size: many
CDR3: ASSLVPSPDTQY

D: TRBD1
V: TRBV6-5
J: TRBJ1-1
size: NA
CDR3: ASSYSSRQGGTEAF

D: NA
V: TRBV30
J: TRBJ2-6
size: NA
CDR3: AWSVLQYTGGTGANVLT

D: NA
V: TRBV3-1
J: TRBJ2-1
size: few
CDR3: ASSQDLAAYNEQF

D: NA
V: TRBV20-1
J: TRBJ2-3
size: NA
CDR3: SAYTGGSTDTQY

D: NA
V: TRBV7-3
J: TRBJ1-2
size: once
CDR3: ASSPGGQGNEGYT

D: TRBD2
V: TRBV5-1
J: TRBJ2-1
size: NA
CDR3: ASSTSGASDEQF

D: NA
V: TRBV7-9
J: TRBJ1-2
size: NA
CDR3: ASSSTITTGYYGYT

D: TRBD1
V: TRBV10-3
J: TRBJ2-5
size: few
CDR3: ATYDRVQETQY